This T cell receptor beta chain was identified during a study of graft-versus-host responses after intestinal transplantation. This CDR3 is built from 15 residues. The V gene lost 1 base and the J gene lost 5 bases, with 14 bases spanning the gap. CDR1 and CDR2 (germline): SNHLY, FYNNEI. The repertoire was sequenced with immunoSEQ multiplex PCR; TCRdb's copy has only in-frame clones and lacks some. The table includes tens of thousands of clones, 89% detected once. With regard to this clone: Its specificity is not known.

Study conclusions and caveats: Declining HvG levels early post-transplant were linked to peak circulating GvH clone levels.

V usage is TRBV2 and J usage is TRBJ2-5; TRBD2 might be the D (6 bases). The TCR comes from a human donor who received an intestinal transplant. The source material was unstimulated CD8+ T cells sorted from spleen or lymph node cells, sampled before intestinal transplant. The CDR3 is CASSEEVEGRETQYF. The DNA for the CDR3 is TGTGCCAGCAGTGAAGAGGTGGAGGGTAGGGAGACCCAGTACTTC.